The clone carrying this T cell receptor (beta chain) occurred a few times. Its target is unknown. For the second PCR, which ran for about 7 to 11 cycles, a sample-barcoded 5' primer and a J-beta primer mix were used. Tags on each cDNA molecule came from a template-switch adaptor with 12 random nucleotides. MiXCR, applied by TCRdb to the 5' RACE reads, yields one record per CDR3 protein. The sample lists roughly 1.4 million distinct CDR3 sequences, approximately 60% occurring once. The entry originates in a study of blood T cells in healthy people across ages. Across the whole study: Per every two T cells, about one barcoded beta molecule was captured by template switching.

Study-level results: Conclusively comparing naive with antigen-experienced cells was impossible with unsorted PBMCs. In long-lived donors, naive CD4+ cell counts and diversity exceeded those of aged donors.

This CDR3 contains 16 residues. Germline V gene sequence: CDR1 LGHDT, CDR2 YNNKEL (reference sequence). The specimen was blood. This rearrangement joins TRBV3-1 to TRBJ2-4; D may match TRBD1 or TRBD2 (5 bases each). The end of the DNA aligns better with TRBJ2-7, so the J call may be wrong. This TCR was recovered from a young man in good health. Here the CDR3 DNA reads TGTGCCAGCAGCCCCCAACCCGGGGTGGTGGGGGACGAGCAGTACTTC. Its translation: CASSPQPGVVGDEQYF.